This TCR beta chain was found in a study of blood T cell repertoires in COVID-19. Overall study context: Sites in the United States, Italy and Spain provided acute and convalescent COVID-19 samples.

Authors' processing steps: Reference gene primer amplification gave estimated nucleated cell counts. Libraries were prepared by immunoSEQ multiplex PCR; TCRdb keeps only in-frame clonotypes and omits some of them. The DNA gave D and trimming, while V, J and clone size come from that table. The table lists some 200,000 clones, about 83% of them singletons. The CDR3 is made up of 12 amino acids. The J segment lost 14 bases and the V segment lost 8 bases, leaving 7 bases of the junction unmatched. Germline V gene data show CDR1 as SNHLY and CDR2 as FYNNEI. The sequencing input was peripheral blood. V is TRBV2 and J is TRBJ1-6; TRBD1 matches 9 bases. The sequence was collected from a woman aged 50 to 60 with active or convalescent COVID-19. The CDR3: CASGGQGAALHF. The CDR3, as DNA: TGTGCCAGCGGGGGACAGGGAGCGGCCCTCCACTTT.